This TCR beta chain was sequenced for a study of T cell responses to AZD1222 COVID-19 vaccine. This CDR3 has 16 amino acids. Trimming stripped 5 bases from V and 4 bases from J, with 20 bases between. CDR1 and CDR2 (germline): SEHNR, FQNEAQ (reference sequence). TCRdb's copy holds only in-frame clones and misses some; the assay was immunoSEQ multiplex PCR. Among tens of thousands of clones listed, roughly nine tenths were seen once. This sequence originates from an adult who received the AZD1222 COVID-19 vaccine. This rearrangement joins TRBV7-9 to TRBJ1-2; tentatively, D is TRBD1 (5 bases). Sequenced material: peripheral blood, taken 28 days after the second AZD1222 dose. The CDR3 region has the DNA TGTGCCAGCAGCGCAACCGGGACGGCGTCCCTCTATGGCTACACCTTC. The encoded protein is CASSATGTASLYGYTF.